The clone carrying this TCR beta chain was observed a few times. The antigen remains undetermined. Included in the TCR beta cDNA libraries were unique molecular identifiers. MiXCR, applied by TCRdb to the PCR reads, yields one record per CDR3 protein. The sample carries around 700,000 distinct CDR3 sequences, approximately 60% recorded once. This sample stems from a study of post-analysis software for immune sequencing data. Study results and caveats: Relative to controls, patients had a few TRBV segments at higher frequency, with TRBV5-6, TRBV5-1 and TRBV20-1 among these. When compared against controls, multiple sclerosis patients showed significantly lower normalized Chao1 diversity.

Germline CDR1 reads MNHNY; CDR2 reads SVGAGI (reference sequence). The CDR3 spans 15 residues. Trimming cost V 6 bases and J 1 base; bases outside gene matches: 5. Sequences were obtained from blood. This clonotype was obtained from a girl aged 2 to 9 with multiple sclerosis. This chain joins TRBV6-6 and TRBJ1-1, with 10 bases identical to TRBD1. CDR3 DNA: TGTGCCAGCAGCAGGACAGGGGGTGAGAACACTGAAGCTTTCTTT. It codes for CASSRTGGENTEAFF.